This entry concerns a single T cell receptor (beta chain). This sample stems from a study of control samples from healthy donors and cancer patients. TCRdb keeps only in-frame clones here, not all; method: immunoSEQ multiplex PCR. The sample has more than 80,000 clones; 93% are singletons. This clonotype was obtained from a man in his late teens or twenties in good health. Sample: blood.

The CDR3 coding sequence is TGTGCCAGCTCACCCCCTCTGTCCTACGAGCAGTACTTC. This encodes CASSPPLSYEQYF. V is TRBV18 and J is TRBJ2-7; D gene ambiguous. The germline gives CDR1 KGHSH, CDR2 LQKENI. V was clipped by 3 bases and J by 1 base, with 7 bases between them. The CDR3 spans 13 residues.